The 14 T cell receptor beta chains reported below all come from one sample, sequenced in a study of CD8 T cells in ankylosing spondylitis. TCRdb ran MiXCR on the 5' RACE reads and lists one entry per CDR3 protein. The data show 300,000 to 400,000 distinct CDR3 sequences, about 15% seen once. The sequenced sample was blood, either unsorted or a sorted T cell fraction (not recorded which). These TCRs come from a male donor with ankylosing spondylitis or in good health (not recorded which).

This clonotype was counted at least ten times. The rearrangement uses TRBV6-5 and TRBJ2-1, with 7 bases identical to TRBD2. V was clipped by 7 bases and J by 6 bases; unmatched bases: 3. CDR1 is MNHEY and CDR2 is SVGAGI in the germline V gene. The CDR3 has 12 amino acids. CDR3 in amino acids: CASMERGNEQFF. CDR3 coding DNA: TGTGCCAGCATGGAGCGGGGCAATGAGCAGTTCTTC.

This clonotype has a handful of counts. This rearrangement joins TRBV5-1 to TRBJ2-3; TRBD2 might be the D (6 bases). Germline CDR1 SGHRS, CDR2 YFSETQ. The CDR3 runs 16 residues. V dropped 0 bases and J dropped 2 bases, with 13 bases sitting between them. This chain's CDR3 is CASSLGSGLYTDTQYF. Written as DNA, the CDR3 is TGCGCCAGCAGCTTGGGATCGGGACTCTACACAGATACGCAGTATTTT.

V and J are TRBV5-1 and TRBJ2-2; 8 nucleotides agree with TRBD2. CDR3 length: 13 residues. Germline loops: CDR1 SGHRS, CDR2 YFSETQ. The V segment lost 4 bases and the J segment 7 bases; nucleotides outside the gene matches: 3. Here the CDR3 reads CASSPAGGGELFF. CDR3 bases: TGCGCCAGCAGCCCTGCGGGGGGCGGGGAGCTGTTTTTT.

The chain recombines TRBV5-1 with TRBJ2-7; the D gene could be TRBD1 or TRBD2 (5 bases each). The length of the CDR3 is 14 residues. Germline V CDR1 and CDR2: SGHRS, YFSETQ. Trimming shortened V by 0 bases and J by 3 bases, and 10 bases separated the two germline ends. The CDR3 loop is CASSLGDGFYEQYF. The CDR3 DNA sequence: TGCGCCAGCAGCTTGGGGGACGGGTTCTACGAGCAGTACTTC. The full variable domain, in which reference TRBV5-1 and TRBJ2-7 provide the parts outside the CDR3, is KAGVTQTPRYLIKTRGQQVTLSCSPISGHRSVSWYQQTPGQGLQFLFEYFSETQRNKGNFPGRFSGRQFSNSRSEMNVSTLELGDSALYLCASSLGDGFYEQYFGPGTRLTVT.

The CDR3 coding sequence is TGCAGCGTGCGAGGAGCGTGGAGCTCCTACAATGAGCAGTTCTTC. Amino acid sequence: CSVRGAWSSYNEQFF. The chain recombines TRBV29-1 with TRBJ2-1; D is ambiguous. CDR3 size: 15 residues. The germline CDR1 and CDR2 sequences are SQVTM and ANQGSEA. V was pared by 6 bases and J by 0 bases, with 15 bases between.

This clonotype was observed a handful of times. The rearrangement joins TRBV5-1 to TRBJ1-4; possible D gene TRBD1, 6 bases. Per germline, CDR1 SGHRS and CDR2 YFSETQ. This CDR3 region has 15 residues. The V and J ends lost 6 bases and 0 bases respectively, with 12 bases between them. The CDR3 bases are TGCGCCAGCAAGACAGGAGTCACAACTAATGAAAAACTGTTTTTT. The encoded protein is CASKTGVTTNEKLFF.

The V call is TRBV5-1, the J call TRBJ2-5, with D unresolved. CDR1 and CDR2 (germline): SGHRS, YFSETQ. The CDR3 is 15 residues long. Trimming removed 3 bases from V and 2 bases from J, with 14 bases in between. DNA for the CDR3: TGCGCCAGCAGCTCCCTACGACCTTCTCAAGAGACCCAGTACTTC. Amino acids: CASSSLRPSQETQYF.

In its sample, this clonotype was seen a few times. The J gene is TRBJ2-1, the V gene TRBV6-5; TRBD2 matches at 9 bases. The CDR3 sequence is 18 residues long. The V segment lost 2 bases and the J segment 7 bases; nucleotides outside the gene matches: 15. Germline loops: CDR1 MNHEY, CDR2 SVGAGI. CDR3: CASSYPHVVAGAGNEQFF. The DNA for the CDR3 is TGTGCCAGCAGTTACCCCCATGTGGTAGCGGGAGCTGGGAATGAGCAGTTCTTC.

In this sample, this clonotype turned up a few times. The J gene is TRBJ2-2, the V gene TRBV5-1; no clear D gene. Trimming stripped 4 bases from V and 0 bases from J, with 10 bases between. The CDR3 contains 15 residues. Germline V gene sequence: CDR1 SGHRS, CDR2 YFSETQ. The CDR3 DNA follows: TGCGCCAGCAGCCCATCTAGTTCGAACACCGGGGAGCTGTTTTTT. Encoded protein: CASSPSSSNTGELFF.

This clonotype was recorded many times. The J gene is TRBJ2-6, the V gene TRBV12-3 or TRBV12-4; D remains ambiguous. CDR3 size: 14 residues. V shed 5 bases and J shed 4 bases, with 9 bases lying between them. The CDR3 nucleotides are TGTGCCAGCAGTCAAATGTTAGGGGCCAACGTCCTGACTTTC. Its protein product is CASSQMLGANVLTF.

This clonotype was counted at least ten times. The gene calls are TRBV12-3 or TRBV12-4 and TRBJ1-2; D perhaps matches TRBD1 (5 bases). The CDR3 has 13 residues. V shed 3 bases and J shed 3 bases, with 8 bases lying between them. The CDR3 DNA is TGTGCCAGCAGTTTGGGGCGCTACTATGGCTACACCTTC. As protein: CASSLGRYYGYTF.

This clonotype was observed a few times. The rearrangement uses TRBV5-1 and TRBJ2-7; possibly TRBD1 for D (5 bases). CDR1 and CDR2 (germline): SGHRS, YFSETQ. V dropped 4 bases and J dropped 2 bases, with 16 bases sitting between them. The CDR3 is made up of 15 amino acids. DNA for the CDR3: TGCGCCAGCAGCCTCACAGGCGCGCAGGCCTACGAGCAGTACTTC. This translates into CASSLTGAQAYEQYF.

The table lists this clonotype with a few counts. The chain employs TRBV20-1 and TRBJ2-3; unclear D gene. Trimming shortened V by 5 bases and J by 6 bases, and 12 bases separated the two germline ends. The CDR3 is 12 residues long. Germline V gene lookup returns CDR1 DFQATT and CDR2 SNEGSKA (reference sequence). DNA of the CDR3: TGCAGTGCTCATACGCTGATCGATACGCAGTATTTT. Protein: CSAHTLIDTQYF.

This clonotype was found a few times. This chain uses TRBV6-5 with TRBJ2-4, with a possible D match to TRBD1 (5 bases). There are 15 residues in the CDR3. Germline V lookup: CDR1 MNHEY, CDR2 SVGAGI. Trimming shortened V by 4 bases and J by 1 base, and 11 bases separated the two germline ends. As DNA, the CDR3 is TGTGCCAGCAGTTCTAGACAGTTGGCCAAAAACATTCAGTACTTC. Translation gives CASSSRQLAKNIQYF.